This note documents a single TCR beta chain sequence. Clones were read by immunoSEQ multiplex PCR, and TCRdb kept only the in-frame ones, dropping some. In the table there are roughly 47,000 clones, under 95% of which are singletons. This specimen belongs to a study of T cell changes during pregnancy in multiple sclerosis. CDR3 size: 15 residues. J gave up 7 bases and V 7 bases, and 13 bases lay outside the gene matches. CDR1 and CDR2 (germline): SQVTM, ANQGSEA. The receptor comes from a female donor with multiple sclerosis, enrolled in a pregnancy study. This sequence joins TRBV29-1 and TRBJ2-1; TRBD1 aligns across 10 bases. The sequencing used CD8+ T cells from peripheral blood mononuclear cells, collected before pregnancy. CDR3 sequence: CSGFSGTGVANEQFF. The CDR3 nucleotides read TGCAGCGGATTCTCCGGGACAGGGGTCGCAAATGAGCAGTTCTTC.